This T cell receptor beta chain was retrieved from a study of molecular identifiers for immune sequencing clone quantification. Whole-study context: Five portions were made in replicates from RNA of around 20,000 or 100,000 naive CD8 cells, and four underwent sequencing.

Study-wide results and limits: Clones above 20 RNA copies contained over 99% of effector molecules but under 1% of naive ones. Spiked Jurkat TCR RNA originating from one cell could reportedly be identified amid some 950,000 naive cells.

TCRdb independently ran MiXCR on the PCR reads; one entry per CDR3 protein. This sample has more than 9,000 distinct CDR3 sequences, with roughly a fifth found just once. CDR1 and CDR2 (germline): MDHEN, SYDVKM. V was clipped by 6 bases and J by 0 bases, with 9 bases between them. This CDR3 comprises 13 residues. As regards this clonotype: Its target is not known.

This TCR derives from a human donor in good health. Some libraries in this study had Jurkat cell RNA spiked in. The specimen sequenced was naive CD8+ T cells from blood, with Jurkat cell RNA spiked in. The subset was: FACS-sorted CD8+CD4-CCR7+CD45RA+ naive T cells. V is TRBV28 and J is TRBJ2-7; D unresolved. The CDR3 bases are TGTGCCAGCAGCGCAGTGATCTCCTACGAGCAGTACTTC. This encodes CASSAVISYEQYF.